Following are 9 T cell receptor beta chains from one sample sequenced in a study of T cells in women clearing cervical HPV infection. Sequenced by immunoSEQ multiplex PCR; TCRdb stores in-frame clones only, minus some. This table lists about 39,000 clones. Material for sequencing was blood buffy coat. The receptors were gathered from a woman between 18 and 75 years old with a cervical HPV16 infection that either progressed to CIN3+ or cleared (not recorded which).

Turning to this clone: The read ends 3 residues shy of where the CDR3 ends; the end is completed using the germline J gene. The V call is TRBV2, the J call TRBJ1-1; 10 bases are shared with TRBD1. This CDR3 spans 14 amino acids. The J segment lost 7 bases and the V segment lost 5 bases, leaving 7 bases of the junction unmatched. Germline V lookup: CDR1 SNHLY, CDR2 FYNNEI. CDR3 residues: CASSNDRGRGEAFF. The sequenced CDR3 bases are TGTGCCAGCAGTAACGACAGGGGGCGCGGTGAA.

As concerns this clone: Sequencing ends 3 residues short of the CDR3 end; the germline J gene provides the rest. The chain links TRBV19 to TRBJ2-7; 8 bases are shared with TRBD2. With 7 bases clipped from V and 0 bases from J, the junction kept 8 bases outside the gene matches. The length of the CDR3 is 15 residues. From germline, CDR1 is LNHDA and CDR2 SQIVND (reference sequence). The part of the CDR3 DNA that was read is TGTGCCAGTATCAACACGGCGGGGGGCTCCTACGAG. Amino acid sequence: CASINTAGGSYE. The CDR3 as a whole reads CASINTAGGSYEQYF.

As to this clone: The DNA ends 3 residues before the CDR3 does, and the rest of the CDR3 is filled in from the germline J gene. The chain couples TRBV29-1 to TRBJ2-3, with 10 bases aligning to TRBD2. Unmatched junction bases numbered 5, after V lost 3 bases and J lost 2 bases. Looked up from germline, CDR1 is SQVTM and CDR2 is ANQGSEA. This CDR3 comprises 15 residues. The CDR3 sequence: CSVDRAGGLTDTQYF. The part of the CDR3 DNA that was read is TGCAGCGTTGACCGAGCGGGGGGGCTCACAGATACG.

About this clone itself: The read finishes 3 residues shy of the CDR3 end, and the germline J gene is used to complete it. The chain combines TRBV11-2 with TRBJ2-1, with a weak D call TRBD1 (5 bases). CDR3 length equals 15 residues. Looked up from germline, CDR1 is SGHAT and CDR2 is FQNNGV. V lost 5 bases, J lost 7 bases, and 18 bases lay in between. The CDR3 loop is CASSLLRTKANEQFF. The sequenced part of the CDR3 DNA is TGTGCCAGCAGCCTCCTCCGGACAAAAGCAAATGAG. Full variable domain (missing parts from reference TRBV11-2 and TRBJ2-1): EAGVAQSPRYKIIEKRQSVAFWCNPISGHATLYWYQQILGQGPKLLIQFQNNGVVDDSQLPKDRFSAERLKGVDSTLKIQPAKLEDSAVYLCASSLLRTKANEQFFGPGTRLTVL.

In the case of this clone: The CDR3 end falls 3 residues outside the read, so it is completed with the germline J gene. The rearrangement links TRBV12-3 or TRBV12-4 to TRBJ2-7, with 12 bases fitting TRBD2. V lost 5 bases, J lost 3 bases, and 11 bases stayed unmatched. The CDR3 totals 17 residues. The part of the CDR3 DNA that was read is TGTGCCAGCAGTAGGCCGCCGGGACTAGCGGGTGGCTACGAG. Translation: CASSRPPGLAGGYE. From start to end, the CDR3 is CASSRPPGLAGGYEQYF.

As concerns this clone: The read terminates 3 residues before the CDR3 end, so the remaining end is supplied by the germline J gene. The chain employs TRBV5-6 and TRBJ2-3; a weak D match, TRBD1 (5 bases). The CDR3 spans 15 residues. Germline assignment: CDR1 SGHDT and CDR2 YYEEEE. With 1 base removed from V and 1 base from J, the gap between germline ends came to 10 bases. This chain's CDR3 is CASSLLVGGTDTQYF. The CDR3 DNA, read in part, is TGTGCCAGCAGCTTGTTAGTAGGGGGCACAGATACG.

Details on this clone: With the read ending 3 residues before the CDR3 end, the germline J gene is used to fill in that end. The chain employs TRBV5-1 and TRBJ2-5; perhaps TRBD2 as D (6 bases). Trimming pared 8 bases from V and 5 bases from J, leaving 13 bases between. In germline, CDR1 is SGHRS, CDR2 YFSETQ. The CDR3 is made up of 12 amino acids. The CDR3 sequence: CARTGGYETQYF. The covered CDR3 bases are TGCGCCAGGACCGGGGGATATGAGACC.

Comments on this clone: The DNA ends 3 residues before the CDR3 does, and the rest of the CDR3 is filled in from the germline J gene. The chain joins TRBV5-1 to TRBJ1-1; D is possibly TRBD1 (6 bases). Germline-derived CDR1 and CDR2 are SGHRS and YFSETQ. The CDR3 runs to 14 residues. V dropped 2 bases and J dropped 0 bases, with 8 bases sitting between them. Partial CDR3 DNA: TGCGCCAGCAGCTTACAGGGAATGAACACTGAA. Translating it yields CASSLQGMNTE. The full CDR3 reads CASSLQGMNTEAFF.

On this clone itself: The read terminates 3 residues ahead of where the CDR3 ends, so the germline J gene completes it. V usage is TRBV2 and J usage is TRBJ2-7, with D possibly TRBD1 on 5 matching bases. Trimming removed 2 bases from V and 6 bases from J, with 20 bases in between. The length of the CDR3 is 16 residues. Germline values: CDR1 SNHLY, CDR2 FYNNEI. The sequenced CDR3 bases are TGTGCCAGCAGTGAAATGCGAACAGGCCGGCAGGGCGAG. Amino acid sequence: CASSEMRTGRQGE. The full CDR3 is CASSEMRTGRQGEQYF.